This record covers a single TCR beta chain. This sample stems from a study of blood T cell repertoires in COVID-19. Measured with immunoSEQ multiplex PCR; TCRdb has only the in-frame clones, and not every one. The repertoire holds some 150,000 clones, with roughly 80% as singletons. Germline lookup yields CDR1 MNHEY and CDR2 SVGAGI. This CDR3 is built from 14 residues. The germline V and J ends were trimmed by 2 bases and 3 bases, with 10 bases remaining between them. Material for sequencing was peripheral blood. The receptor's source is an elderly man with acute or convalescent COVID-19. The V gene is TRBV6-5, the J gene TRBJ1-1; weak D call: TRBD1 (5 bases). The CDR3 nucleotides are TGTGCCAGCAGTTACGGGGCAATCGACACTGAAGCTTTCTTT. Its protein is CASSYGAIDTEAFF.